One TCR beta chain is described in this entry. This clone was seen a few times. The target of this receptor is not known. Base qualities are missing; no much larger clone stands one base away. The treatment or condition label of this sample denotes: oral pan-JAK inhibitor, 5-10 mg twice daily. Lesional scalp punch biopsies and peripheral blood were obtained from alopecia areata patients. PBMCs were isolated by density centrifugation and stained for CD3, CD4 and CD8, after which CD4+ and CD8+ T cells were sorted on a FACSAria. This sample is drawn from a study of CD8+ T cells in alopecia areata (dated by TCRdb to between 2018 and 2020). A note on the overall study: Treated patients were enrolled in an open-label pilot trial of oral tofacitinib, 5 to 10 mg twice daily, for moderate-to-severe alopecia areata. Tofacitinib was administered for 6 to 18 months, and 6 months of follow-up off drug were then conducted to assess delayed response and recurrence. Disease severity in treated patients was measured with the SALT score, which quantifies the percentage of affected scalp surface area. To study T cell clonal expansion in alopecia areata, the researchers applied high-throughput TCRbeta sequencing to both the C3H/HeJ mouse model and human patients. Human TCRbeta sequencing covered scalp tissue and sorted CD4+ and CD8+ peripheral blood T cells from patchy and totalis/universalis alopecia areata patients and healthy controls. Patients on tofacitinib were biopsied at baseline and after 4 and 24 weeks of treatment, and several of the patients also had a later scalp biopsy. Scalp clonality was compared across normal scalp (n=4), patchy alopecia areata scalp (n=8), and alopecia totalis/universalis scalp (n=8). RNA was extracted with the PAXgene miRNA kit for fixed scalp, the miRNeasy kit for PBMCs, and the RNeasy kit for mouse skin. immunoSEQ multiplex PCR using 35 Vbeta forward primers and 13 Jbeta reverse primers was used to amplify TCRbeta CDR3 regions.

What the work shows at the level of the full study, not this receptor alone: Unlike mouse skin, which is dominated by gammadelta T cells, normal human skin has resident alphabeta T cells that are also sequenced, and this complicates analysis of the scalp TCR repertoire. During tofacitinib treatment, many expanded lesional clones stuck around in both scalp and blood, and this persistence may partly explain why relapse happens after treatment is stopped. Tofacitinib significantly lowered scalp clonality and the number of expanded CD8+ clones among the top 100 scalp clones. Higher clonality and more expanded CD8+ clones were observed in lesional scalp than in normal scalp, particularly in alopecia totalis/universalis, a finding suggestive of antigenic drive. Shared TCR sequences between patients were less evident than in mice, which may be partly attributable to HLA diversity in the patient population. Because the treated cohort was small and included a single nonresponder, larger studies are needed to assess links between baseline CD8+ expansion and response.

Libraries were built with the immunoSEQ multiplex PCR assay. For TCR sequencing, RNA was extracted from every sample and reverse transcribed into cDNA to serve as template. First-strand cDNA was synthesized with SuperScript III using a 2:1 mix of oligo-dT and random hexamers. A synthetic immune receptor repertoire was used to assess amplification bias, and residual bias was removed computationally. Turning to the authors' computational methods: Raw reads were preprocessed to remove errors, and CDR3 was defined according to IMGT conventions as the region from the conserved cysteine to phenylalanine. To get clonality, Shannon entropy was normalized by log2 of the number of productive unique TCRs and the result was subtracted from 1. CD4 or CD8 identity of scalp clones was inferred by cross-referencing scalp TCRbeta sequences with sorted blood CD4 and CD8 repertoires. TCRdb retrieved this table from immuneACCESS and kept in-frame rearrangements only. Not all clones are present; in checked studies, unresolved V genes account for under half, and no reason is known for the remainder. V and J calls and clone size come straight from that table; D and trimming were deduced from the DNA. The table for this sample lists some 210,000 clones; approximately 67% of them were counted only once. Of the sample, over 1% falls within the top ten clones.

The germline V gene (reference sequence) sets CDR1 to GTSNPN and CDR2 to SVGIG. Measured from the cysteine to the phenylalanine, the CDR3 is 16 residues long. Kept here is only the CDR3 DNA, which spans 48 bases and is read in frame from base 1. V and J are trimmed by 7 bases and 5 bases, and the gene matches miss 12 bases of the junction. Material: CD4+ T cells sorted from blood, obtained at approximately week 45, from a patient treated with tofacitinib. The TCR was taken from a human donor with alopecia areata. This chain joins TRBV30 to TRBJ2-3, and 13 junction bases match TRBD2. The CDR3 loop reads CASTQGLAGERDTQYF. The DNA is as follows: TGTGCCTCCACCCAAGGACTAGCGGGGGAACGAGATACGCAGTATTTT.